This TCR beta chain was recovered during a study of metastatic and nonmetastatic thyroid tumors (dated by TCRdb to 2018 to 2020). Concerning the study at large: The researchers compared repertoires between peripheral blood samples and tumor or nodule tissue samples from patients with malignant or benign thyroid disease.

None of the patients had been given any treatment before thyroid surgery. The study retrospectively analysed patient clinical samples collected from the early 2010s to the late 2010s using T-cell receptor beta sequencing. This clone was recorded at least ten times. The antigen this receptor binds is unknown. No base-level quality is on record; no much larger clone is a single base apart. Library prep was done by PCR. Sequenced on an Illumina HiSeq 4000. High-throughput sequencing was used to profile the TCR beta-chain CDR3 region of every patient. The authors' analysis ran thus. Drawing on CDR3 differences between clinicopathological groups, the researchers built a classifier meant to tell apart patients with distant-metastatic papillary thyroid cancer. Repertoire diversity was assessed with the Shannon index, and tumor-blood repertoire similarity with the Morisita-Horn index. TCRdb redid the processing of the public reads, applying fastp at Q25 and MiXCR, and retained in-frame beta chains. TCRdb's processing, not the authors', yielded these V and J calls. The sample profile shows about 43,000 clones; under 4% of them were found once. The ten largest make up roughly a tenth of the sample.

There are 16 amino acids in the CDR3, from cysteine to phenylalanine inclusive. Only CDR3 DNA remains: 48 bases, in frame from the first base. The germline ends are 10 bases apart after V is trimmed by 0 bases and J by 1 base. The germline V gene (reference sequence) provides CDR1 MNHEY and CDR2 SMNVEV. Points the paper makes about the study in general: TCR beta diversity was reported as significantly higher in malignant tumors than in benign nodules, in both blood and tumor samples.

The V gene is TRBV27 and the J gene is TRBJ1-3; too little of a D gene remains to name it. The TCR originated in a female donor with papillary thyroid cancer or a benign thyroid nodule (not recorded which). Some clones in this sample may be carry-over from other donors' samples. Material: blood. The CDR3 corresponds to CASSLSIPASGNTIYF. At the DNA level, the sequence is TGTGCCAGCAGTTTATCGATACCGGCTTCTGGAAACACCATATATTTT.